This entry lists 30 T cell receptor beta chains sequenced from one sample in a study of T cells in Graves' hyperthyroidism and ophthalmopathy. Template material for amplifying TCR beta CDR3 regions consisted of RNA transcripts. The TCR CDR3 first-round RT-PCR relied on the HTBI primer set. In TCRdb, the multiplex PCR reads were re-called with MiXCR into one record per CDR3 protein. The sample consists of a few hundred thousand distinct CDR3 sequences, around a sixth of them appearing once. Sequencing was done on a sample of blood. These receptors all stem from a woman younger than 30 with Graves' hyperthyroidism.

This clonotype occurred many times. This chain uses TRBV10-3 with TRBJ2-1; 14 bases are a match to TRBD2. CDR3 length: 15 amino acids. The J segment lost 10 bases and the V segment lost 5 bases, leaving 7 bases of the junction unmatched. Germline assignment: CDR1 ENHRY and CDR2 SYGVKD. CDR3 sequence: CAISPGTSGSGEQFF. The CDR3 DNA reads TGTGCCATCAGTCCCGGGACTAGCGGGAGCGGGGAGCAGTTCTTC.

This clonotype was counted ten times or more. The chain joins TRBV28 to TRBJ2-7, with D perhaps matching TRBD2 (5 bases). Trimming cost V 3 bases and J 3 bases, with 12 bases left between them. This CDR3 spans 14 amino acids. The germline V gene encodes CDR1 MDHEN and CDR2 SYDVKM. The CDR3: CASSFGPGIYEQYF. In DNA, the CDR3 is TGTGCCAGCAGTTTTGGACCCGGGATCTACGAGCAGTACTTC. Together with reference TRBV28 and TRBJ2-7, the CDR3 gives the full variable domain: DVKVTQSSRYLVKRTGEKVFLECVQDMDHENMFWYRQDPGLGLRLIYFSYDVKMKEKGDIPEGYSVSREKKERFSLILESASTNQTSMYLCASSFGPGIYEQYFGPGTRLTVT.

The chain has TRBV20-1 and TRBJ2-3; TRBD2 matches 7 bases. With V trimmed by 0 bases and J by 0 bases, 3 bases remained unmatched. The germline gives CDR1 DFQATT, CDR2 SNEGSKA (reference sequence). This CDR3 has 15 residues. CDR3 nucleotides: TGCAGTGCTAGAGAATCCGGGGGGAGCACAGATACGCAGTATTTT. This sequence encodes CSARESGGSTDTQYF.

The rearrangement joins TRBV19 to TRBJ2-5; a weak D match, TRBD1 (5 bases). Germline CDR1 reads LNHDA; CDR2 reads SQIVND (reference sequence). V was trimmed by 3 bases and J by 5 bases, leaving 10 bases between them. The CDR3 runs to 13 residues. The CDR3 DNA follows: TGTGCCAGTAGTATGCGGACAATCGAGACCCAGTACTTC. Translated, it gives CASSMRTIETQYF.

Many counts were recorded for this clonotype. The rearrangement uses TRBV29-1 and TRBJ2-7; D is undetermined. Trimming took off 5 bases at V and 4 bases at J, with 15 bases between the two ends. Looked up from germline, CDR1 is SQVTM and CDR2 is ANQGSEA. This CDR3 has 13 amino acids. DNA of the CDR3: TGCAGCGTTAATAAAGGACGGTATTACGAGCAGTACTTC. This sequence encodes CSVNKGRYYEQYF.

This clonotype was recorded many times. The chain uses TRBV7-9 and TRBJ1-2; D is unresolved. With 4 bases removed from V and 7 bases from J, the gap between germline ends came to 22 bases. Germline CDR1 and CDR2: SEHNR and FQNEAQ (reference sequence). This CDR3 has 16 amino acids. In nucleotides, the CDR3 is TGTGCCAGCAGCTCCCGGAGGGCGACCTCGGCAAGTGGCTACACCTTC. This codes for CASSSRRATSASGYTF.

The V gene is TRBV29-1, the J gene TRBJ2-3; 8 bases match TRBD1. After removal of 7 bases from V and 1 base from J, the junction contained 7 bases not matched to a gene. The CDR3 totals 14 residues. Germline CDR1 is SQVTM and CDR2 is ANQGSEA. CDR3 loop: CSGFDRGGTDTQYF. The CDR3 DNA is TGCAGCGGATTCGACAGGGGTGGCACAGATACGCAGTATTTT.

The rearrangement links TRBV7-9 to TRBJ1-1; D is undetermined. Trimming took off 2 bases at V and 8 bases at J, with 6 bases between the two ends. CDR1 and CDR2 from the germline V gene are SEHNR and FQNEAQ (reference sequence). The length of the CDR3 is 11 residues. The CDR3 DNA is TGTGCCAGCAGCTTATTGGCAGAAGCTTTCTTT. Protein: CASSLLAEAFF.

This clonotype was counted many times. In nucleotides, the CDR3 is TGCAGTGCTAGATGGGAACAGGGATACGGCTACACCTTC. It specifies CSARWEQGYGYTF. J is TRBJ1-2 and V is TRBV20-1; a weak D match, TRBD1 (6 bases). The CDR3 length is 13 residues. Trimming stripped 2 bases from V and 8 bases from J, with 15 bases between. The germline V gene has CDR1 DFQATT and CDR2 SNEGSKA (reference sequence).

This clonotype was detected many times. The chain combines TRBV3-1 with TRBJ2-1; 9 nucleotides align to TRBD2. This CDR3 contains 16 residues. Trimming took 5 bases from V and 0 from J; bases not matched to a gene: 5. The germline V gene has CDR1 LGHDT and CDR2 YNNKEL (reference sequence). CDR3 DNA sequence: TGTGCCAGCAGCTTCGCGACTAGCGGCTCCTACAATGAGCAGTTCTTC. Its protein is CASSFATSGSYNEQFF.

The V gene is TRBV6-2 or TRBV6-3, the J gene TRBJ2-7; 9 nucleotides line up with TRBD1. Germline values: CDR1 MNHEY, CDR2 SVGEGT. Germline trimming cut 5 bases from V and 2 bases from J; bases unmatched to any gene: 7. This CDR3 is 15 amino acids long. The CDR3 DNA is TGTGCCAGCAGTACCGCGGACAGGGGTCCCTACGAGCAGTACTTC. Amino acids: CASSTADRGPYEQYF.

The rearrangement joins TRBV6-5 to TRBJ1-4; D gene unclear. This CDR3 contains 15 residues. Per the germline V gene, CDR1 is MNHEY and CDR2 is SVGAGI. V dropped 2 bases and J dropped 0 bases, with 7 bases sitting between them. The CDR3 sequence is CASSYDRATNEKLFF. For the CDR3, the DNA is TGTGCCAGCAGTTACGACCGAGCAACTAATGAAAAACTGTTTTTT.

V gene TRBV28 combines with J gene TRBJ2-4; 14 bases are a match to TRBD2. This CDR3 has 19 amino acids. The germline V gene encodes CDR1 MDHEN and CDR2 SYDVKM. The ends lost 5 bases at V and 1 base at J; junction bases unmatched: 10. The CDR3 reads CASSPSGTSGSFAKNIQYF. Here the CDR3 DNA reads TGTGCCAGCAGTCCCTCCGGGACTAGCGGGAGTTTCGCCAAAAACATTCAGTACTTC. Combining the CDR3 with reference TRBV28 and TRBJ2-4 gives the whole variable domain DVKVTQSSRYLVKRTGEKVFLECVQDMDHENMFWYRQDPGLGLRLIYFSYDVKMKEKGDIPEGYSVSREKKERFSLILESASTNQTSMYLCASSPSGTSGSFAKNIQYFGAGTRLSVL.

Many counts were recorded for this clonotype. Here the CDR3 reads CSAIDRMGYQPQHF. In DNA, the CDR3 is TGCAGTGCTATCGACAGGATGGGGTATCAGCCCCAGCATTTT. The rearrangement joins TRBV20-1 to TRBJ1-5; TRBD1 is a possible D gene (6 bases). The CDR3 has 14 amino acids. CDR1 is DFQATT and CDR2 is SNEGSKA in the germline V gene (reference sequence). Trimming pared 4 bases from V and 5 bases from J, leaving 15 bases between.

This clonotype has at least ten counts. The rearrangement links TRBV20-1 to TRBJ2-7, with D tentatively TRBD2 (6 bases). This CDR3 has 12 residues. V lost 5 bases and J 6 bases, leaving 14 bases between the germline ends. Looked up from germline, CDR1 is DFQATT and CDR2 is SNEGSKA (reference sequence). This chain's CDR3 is CSAPGLAVEQYF. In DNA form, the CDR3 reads TGCAGTGCTCCGGGACTTGCGGTCGAGCAGTACTTC.

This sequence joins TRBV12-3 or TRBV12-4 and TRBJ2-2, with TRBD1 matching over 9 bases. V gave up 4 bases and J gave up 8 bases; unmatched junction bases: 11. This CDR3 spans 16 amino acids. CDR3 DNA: TGTGCCAGCAGTTCCGGCGGGGGACAGGGTGCGGGGGAGCTGTTTTTT. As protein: CASSSGGGQGAGELFF.

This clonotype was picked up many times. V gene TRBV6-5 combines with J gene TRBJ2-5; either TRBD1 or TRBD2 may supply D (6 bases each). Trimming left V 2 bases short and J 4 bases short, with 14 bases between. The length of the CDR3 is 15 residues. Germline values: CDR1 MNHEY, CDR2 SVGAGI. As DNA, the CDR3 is TGTGCCAGCAGTTACGTCACGGGGGCATTAGAGACCCAGTACTTC. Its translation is CASSYVTGALETQYF.

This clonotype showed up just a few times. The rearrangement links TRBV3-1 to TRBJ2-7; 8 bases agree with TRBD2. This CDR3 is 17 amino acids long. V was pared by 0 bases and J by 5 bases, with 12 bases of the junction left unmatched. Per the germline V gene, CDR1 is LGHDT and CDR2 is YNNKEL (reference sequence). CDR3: CASSQDLVSSGGNEQYF. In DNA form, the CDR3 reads TGTGCCAGCAGCCAAGATCTTGTGTCGAGCGGGGGAAACGAGCAGTACTTC.

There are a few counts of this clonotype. CDR3 sequence reads: CASSSSGDGANVLTF. Here the CDR3 DNA reads TGTGCCAGCAGTTCTTCAGGGGACGGGGCCAACGTCCTGACTTTC. V gene TRBV6-1 combines with J gene TRBJ2-6; D is perhaps TRBD1 (6 bases). The CDR3 runs to 15 residues. Between the trimmed V and J ends, which lost 5 bases and 4 bases, there was a span of 12 bases. Germline-derived CDR1 and CDR2 are MNHNS and SASEGT.

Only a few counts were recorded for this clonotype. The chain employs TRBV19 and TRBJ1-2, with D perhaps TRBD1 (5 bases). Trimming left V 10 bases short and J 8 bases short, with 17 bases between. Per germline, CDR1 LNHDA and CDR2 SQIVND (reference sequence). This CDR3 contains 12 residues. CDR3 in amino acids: CATQGTLGGYTF. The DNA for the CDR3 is TGTGCCACCCAGGGCACCCTTGGGGGCTACACCTTC.

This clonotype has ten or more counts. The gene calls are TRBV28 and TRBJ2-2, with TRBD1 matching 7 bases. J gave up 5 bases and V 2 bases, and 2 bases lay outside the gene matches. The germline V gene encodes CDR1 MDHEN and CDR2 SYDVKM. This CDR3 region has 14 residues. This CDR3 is CASSLNRGTGELFF. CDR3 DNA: TGTGCCAGCAGTTTAAACAGGGGAACCGGGGAGCTGTTTTTT.

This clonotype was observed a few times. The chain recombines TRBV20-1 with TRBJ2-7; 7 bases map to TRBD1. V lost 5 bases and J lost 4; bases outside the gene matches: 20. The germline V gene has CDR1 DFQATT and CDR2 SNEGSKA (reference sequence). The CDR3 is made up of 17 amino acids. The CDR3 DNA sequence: TGCAGTGCTCCCGGGACAGAGTCTTTCGGTGGCACTTACGAGCAGTACTTC. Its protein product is CSAPGTESFGGTYEQYF.

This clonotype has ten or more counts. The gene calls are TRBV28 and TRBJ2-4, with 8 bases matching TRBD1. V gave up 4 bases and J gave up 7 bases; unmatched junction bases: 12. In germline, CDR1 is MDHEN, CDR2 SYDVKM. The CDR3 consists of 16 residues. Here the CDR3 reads CASSSSSGQGRNIQYF. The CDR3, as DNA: TGTGCCAGCAGTTCCTCCTCAGGACAGGGTAGGAACATTCAGTACTTC. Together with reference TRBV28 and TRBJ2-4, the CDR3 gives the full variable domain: DVKVTQSSRYLVKRTGEKVFLECVQDMDHENMFWYRQDPGLGLRLIYFSYDVKMKEKGDIPEGYSVSREKKERFSLILESASTNQTSMYLCASSSSSGQGRNIQYFGAGTRLSVL.

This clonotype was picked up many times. The CDR3 DNA reads TGCAGTGCTAGTCAGGGTTCATCCTACGAGCAGTACTTC. It specifies CSASQGSSYEQYF. The J gene is TRBJ2-7, the V gene TRBV20-1; weak D call: TRBD1 (5 bases). This CDR3 is 13 amino acids long. V shed 3 bases and J shed 1 base, with 10 bases lying between them. Germline CDR1 reads DFQATT; CDR2 reads SNEGSKA (reference sequence).

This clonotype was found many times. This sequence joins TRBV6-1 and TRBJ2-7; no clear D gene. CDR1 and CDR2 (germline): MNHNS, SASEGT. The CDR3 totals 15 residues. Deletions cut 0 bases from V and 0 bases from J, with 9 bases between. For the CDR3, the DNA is TGTGCCAGCAGTGAAGCCCCGACGGCCTCCTACGAGCAGTACTTC. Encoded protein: CASSEAPTASYEQYF.

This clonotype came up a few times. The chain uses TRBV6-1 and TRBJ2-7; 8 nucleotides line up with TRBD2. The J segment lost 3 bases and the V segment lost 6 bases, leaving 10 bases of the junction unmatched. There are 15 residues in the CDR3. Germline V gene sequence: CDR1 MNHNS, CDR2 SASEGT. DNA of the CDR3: TGTGCCAGCAGGCCAGCGGGAGTCGGTTTCTACGAGCAGTACTTC. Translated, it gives CASRPAGVGFYEQYF.

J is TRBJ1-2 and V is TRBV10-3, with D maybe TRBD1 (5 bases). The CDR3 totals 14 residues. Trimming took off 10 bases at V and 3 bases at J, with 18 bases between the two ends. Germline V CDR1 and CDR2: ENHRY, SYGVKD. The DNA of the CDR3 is TGTGCCACGCTATACGGGGCCGGGGACTATGGCTACACCTTC. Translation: CATLYGAGDYGYTF.

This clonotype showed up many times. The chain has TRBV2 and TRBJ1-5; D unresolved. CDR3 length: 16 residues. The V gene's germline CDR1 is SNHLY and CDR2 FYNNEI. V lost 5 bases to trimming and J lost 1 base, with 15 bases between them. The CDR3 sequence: CASSRGLSGSNQPQHF. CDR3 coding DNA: TGTGCCAGCAGTCGGGGTTTGTCGGGGAGCAATCAGCCCCAGCATTTT.

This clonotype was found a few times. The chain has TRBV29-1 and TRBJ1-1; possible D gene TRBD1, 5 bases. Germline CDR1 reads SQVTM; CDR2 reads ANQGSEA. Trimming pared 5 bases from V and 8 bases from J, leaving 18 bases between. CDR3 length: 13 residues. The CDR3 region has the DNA TGCAGCGTTATGTTGGGACGGGAAGGGGAAGCTTTCTTT. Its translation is CSVMLGREGEAFF.

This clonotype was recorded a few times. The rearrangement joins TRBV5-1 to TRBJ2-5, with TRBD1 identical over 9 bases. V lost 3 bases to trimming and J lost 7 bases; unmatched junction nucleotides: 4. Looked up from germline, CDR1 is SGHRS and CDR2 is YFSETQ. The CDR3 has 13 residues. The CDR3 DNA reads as TGCGCCAGCAGCTCAGGACAGGGGACGACCCAGTACTTC. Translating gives CASSSGQGTTQYF.